This T cell receptor (beta chain) is from a study of shared clonotypes between healthy human individuals. Cells designated naive CD8 were CD45RO-negative and were positively selected for CCR7, with terminally differentiated effector memory CD45RA+ cells excluded. Sequenced by immunoSEQ multiplex PCR; TCRdb stores in-frame clones only, minus some. The table has some 2,100,000 clones, 85% to 95% seen once. Notes on the study in general: Tissues were not sampled, only blood, and their repertoires likely differ. Limitation of the genetic and exposure-history diversity represented came from the few donors. Clonotypes shared by all four sorted-subset donors had higher generation probabilities than non-shared clonotypes.

Germline V gene data show CDR1 as MNHEY and CDR2 as SMNVEV (reference sequence). The CDR3 runs to 15 residues. The V gene lost 2 bases and the J gene lost 5 bases, with 12 bases spanning the gap. About this clone: As yet, its antigen is unknown. Different DNA sequences within this sample yield the same CDR3.

The source of this sequence is a man younger than 30 in good health. Some clones in this sample may be carry-over from other donors' samples. Source material: naive CD8+ T cells from PBMCs. This sequence joins TRBV27 and TRBJ2-2; possibly TRBD1 for D (6 bases). CDR3 sequence (DNA): TGTGCCAGCAGTTTAGGGACATCTAATACCGGGGAGCTGTTTTTT. Residues: CASSLGTSNTGELFF.